One sample yielded the 19 T cell receptor beta chains listed below, sequenced in a study of blood T cell repertoires in COVID-19. The assay was immunoSEQ multiplex PCR, and TCRdb's table has in-frame clones only and misses some. The data show hundreds of thousands of clones, just over 85% seen once. The material sequenced was peripheral blood. The source is a man between 50 and 59 years old with acute or convalescent COVID-19.

The chain recombines TRBV18 with TRBJ1-3, with 11 bases fitting TRBD1. V trimming: 4 bases; J trimming: 1 base; junction bases outside the gene matches: 3. CDR3 length: 16 residues. Germline V lookup: CDR1 KGHSH, CDR2 LQKENI. The CDR3 reads CASSLDRGPSGNTIYF. CDR3 coding DNA: TGTGCCAGCTCACTGGACAGGGGGCCGTCTGGAAACACCATATATTTT.

The genes are TRBV7-9 and TRBJ1-2; a possible D gene is TRBD1 (6 bases). The CDR3 totals 16 residues. V lost 4 bases and J 4 bases, leaving 19 bases between the germline ends. Germline V gene lookup returns CDR1 SEHNR and CDR2 FQNEAQ (reference sequence). CDR3 in amino acids: CASSSADRRLLYGYTF. The DNA of the CDR3 is TGTGCCAGCAGCTCCGCAGACAGGAGACTACTCTATGGCTACACCTTC.

This clone showed up just a few times. V is TRBV5-8 and J is TRBJ1-1, with 8 positions matching TRBD1. The CDR3 extends over 14 amino acids. The V gene's germline CDR1 is SGHTS and CDR2 YDEGEE. After removal of 4 bases from V and 5 bases from J, the junction contained 7 bases not matched to a gene. CDR3 bases: TGTGCCAGCAGCCCTCAGGGGGCGAGGACTGAAGCTTTCTTT. Amino acids: CASSPQGARTEAFF.

The genes are TRBV7-8 and TRBJ2-1, with 10 nucleotides matching TRBD2. The CDR3 totals 18 residues. Germline trimming cut 1 base from V and 3 bases from J; bases unmatched to any gene: 9. Germline V lookup: CDR1 SGHVS, CDR2 FQNEAQ. CDR3 nucleotide sequence: TGTGCCAGCAGCTTAGATGTAGCGGGGGGAGCTAGCTACAATGAGCAGTTCTTC. It codes for CASSLDVAGGASYNEQFF.

J is TRBJ1-2 and V is TRBV5-4; tentative D call: TRBD1 (5 bases). With 2 bases removed from V and 6 bases from J, the gap between germline ends came to 11 bases. The V gene's germline CDR1 is SGHNT and CDR2 YYREEE (reference sequence). The CDR3 has 13 residues. DNA for the CDR3: TGTGCCAGCAGCTTCGGGGGTTATGATGGCTACACCTTC. Amino acids: CASSFGGYDGYTF.

This chain uses TRBV12-3 or TRBV12-4 with TRBJ1-5, with D unresolved. The CDR3 totals 13 residues. V lost 6 bases and J 3 bases, leaving 9 bases between the germline ends. The CDR3 region is CASSGRINQPQHF. The DNA of the CDR3 is TGTGCCAGCAGCGGCAGGATCAATCAGCCCCAGCATTTT.

The genes are TRBV28 and TRBJ1-2; a weak D match, TRBD1 (6 bases). The CDR3 sequence is 14 residues long. From germline, CDR1 is MDHEN and CDR2 SYDVKM. V lost 5 bases to trimming and J lost 1 base, with 11 bases between them. Here the CDR3 reads CASSRGGSNYGYTF. CDR3 DNA: TGTGCCAGCAGTAGGGGGGGGAGTAACTATGGCTACACCTTC.

J is TRBJ1-3 and V is TRBV7-8; D ambiguous. The CDR3 is 16 residues long. The V end lost 1 base, the J end lost 0 bases, and 10 bases lay between the germline ends. Germline lookup yields CDR1 SGHVS and CDR2 FQNEAQ. The CDR3 here is CASSLVKGSSGNTIYF. In DNA form, the CDR3 reads TGTGCCAGCAGCTTAGTAAAAGGGAGCTCTGGAAACACCATATATTTT.

The chain employs TRBV7-8 and TRBJ1-1; D is ambiguous. From germline, CDR1 is SGHVS and CDR2 FQNEAQ. This CDR3 has 15 amino acids. V was pared by 1 base and J by 0 bases, with 9 bases between. CDR3 nucleotides: TGTGCCAGCAGCTTAGGTCTTAGCATGAACACTGAAGCTTTCTTT. It encodes CASSLGLSMNTEAFF.

This chain uses TRBV6-1 with TRBJ2-2; 9 bases align to TRBD1. V dropped 0 bases and J dropped 5; count of bases not matched to a gene: 7. Per germline, CDR1 MNHNS and CDR2 SASEGT. This CDR3 is 17 amino acids long. CDR3 sequence reads: CASSEALGTGSTGELFF. CDR3 coding DNA: TGTGCCAGCAGTGAAGCGTTAGGGACAGGGTCAACCGGGGAGCTGTTTTTT.

The V call is TRBV2, the J call TRBJ1-5, with D maybe TRBD1 (5 bases). Trimming took off 2 bases at V and 4 bases at J, with 9 bases between the two ends. Germline CDR1 reads SNHLY; CDR2 reads FYNNEI. The CDR3 has 14 amino acids. The CDR3 DNA reads TGTGCCAGCAGTGAACTACAGGATAATCAGCCCCAGCATTTT. Its protein is CASSELQDNQPQHF.

The chain recombines TRBV3-1 (or the pseudogene TRBV3-2) with TRBJ2-7; TRBD2 is a possible D gene (6 bases). Between the trimmed V and J ends, which lost 1 base and 1 base, there was a span of 8 bases. The germline V gene has CDR1 LGHDT and CDR2 YNNKEL (reference sequence). The CDR3 totals 14 residues. This CDR3 reads CASSQVLASYEQYF. The CDR3 DNA reads TGTGCCAGCAGCCAAGTGCTAGCGTCCTACGAGCAGTACTTC.

This CDR3 is CASSAVGGSGGKLDTQYF. CDR3 sequence (DNA): TGTGCCAGTAGTGCCGTCGGGGGGAGCGGGGGGAAGCTAGATACGCAGTATTTT. The V and J genes are TRBV19 and TRBJ2-3, with TRBD2 matching 9 bases. Germline lookup yields CDR1 LNHDA and CDR2 SQIVND (reference sequence). The CDR3 is made up of 18 amino acids. With 5 bases clipped from V and 5 bases from J, the junction kept 17 bases outside the gene matches.

The chain employs TRBV27 and TRBJ1-2; possibly TRBD1 for D (6 bases). Germline assignment: CDR1 MNHEY and CDR2 SMNVEV (reference sequence). V was shortened by 4 bases and J by 6 bases, with 12 bases between the two germline ends. This CDR3 comprises 13 residues. The CDR3 loop is CASSYGTWDGYTF. The CDR3 nucleotides read TGTGCCAGCAGTTACGGGACATGGGATGGCTACACCTTC.

The V call is TRBV5-4, the J call TRBJ2-7, with a tentative D call TRBD2 (6 bases). The CDR3 is 13 amino acids. In germline, CDR1 is SGHNT, CDR2 YYREEE (reference sequence). V was trimmed by 3 bases and J by 2 bases, leaving 9 bases between them. The CDR3 coding sequence is TGTGCCAGCAGCTCAGGGAGGACCTACGAGCAGTACTTC. Translating it yields CASSSGRTYEQYF. Variable domain in full (rest from reference TRBV5-4 and TRBJ2-7): ETGVTQSPTHLIKTRGQQVTLRCSSQSGHNTVSWYQQALGQGPQFIFQYYREEENGRGNFPPRFSGLQFPNYSSELNVNALELDDSALYLCASSSGRTYEQYFGPGTRLTVT.

This clone has just a few counts. V gene TRBV19 combines with J gene TRBJ1-5, with D uncertain. The CDR3 is made up of 13 amino acids. V dropped 5 bases and J dropped 3 bases, with 8 bases sitting between them. Germline CDR1 LNHDA, CDR2 SQIVND (reference sequence). The CDR3 DNA reads TGTGCCAGTAGTCCACGAGTCAATCAGCCCCAGCATTTT. As protein: CASSPRVNQPQHF.

The chain is built from TRBV9 and TRBJ2-1; 8 bases line up with TRBD1. Germline trimming cut 4 bases from V and 0 bases from J; bases unmatched to any gene: 12. The CDR3 has 18 residues. The V gene's germline CDR1 is SGDLS and CDR2 YYNGEE. The CDR3 coding sequence is TGTGCCAGCAGCTGGACAGGGTATGCCCGGGGCTCCTACAATGAGCAGTTCTTC. This sequence encodes CASSWTGYARGSYNEQFF.

This sequence joins TRBV6-5 and TRBJ1-5; the match to TRBD1 covers 7 bases. The junction had 2 bases not matched to a gene; V was cut back by 5 bases and J by 1 base. The CDR3 extends over 14 amino acids. The germline V gene encodes CDR1 MNHEY and CDR2 SVGAGI. The CDR3 nucleotides read TGTGCCAGCAGTCAACAGGGGAGCAATCAGCCCCAGCATTTT. Encoded protein: CASSQQGSNQPQHF.

This sequence joins TRBV6-1 and TRBJ1-2, with a tentative D call TRBD1 (6 bases). CDR3 length equals 13 residues. Looked up from germline, CDR1 is MNHNS and CDR2 is SASEGT. Trimming cost V 1 base and J 5 bases, with 8 bases left between them. The CDR3 here is CASSEGTVYGYTF. Written as DNA, the CDR3 is TGTGCCAGCAGTGAAGGGACAGTGTATGGCTACACCTTC.